The subject of this entry is one T cell receptor beta chain. This entry is derived from a study of blood T cell repertoires in COVID-19. J lost 6 bases, V lost 3 bases, and 8 bases had no gene match. The CDR3 is 15 residues long. Germline CDR1 MDHEN, CDR2 SYDVKM. Using immunoSEQ multiplex PCR, the repertoire was profiled, and TCRdb retains in-frame clones only, with some absent. The sample consists of 200,000 to 250,000 clones, approximately 82% of them appearing once. The source is a woman over 75 with acute or convalescent COVID-19. Sequences were obtained from peripheral blood. The chain recombines TRBV28 with TRBJ1-5, with TRBD1 matching over 7 bases. CDR3 sequence: CASSLRQGQGQPQHF. In nucleotides, the CDR3 is TGTGCCAGCAGTTTGAGACAGGGCCAGGGTCAGCCCCAGCATTTT.